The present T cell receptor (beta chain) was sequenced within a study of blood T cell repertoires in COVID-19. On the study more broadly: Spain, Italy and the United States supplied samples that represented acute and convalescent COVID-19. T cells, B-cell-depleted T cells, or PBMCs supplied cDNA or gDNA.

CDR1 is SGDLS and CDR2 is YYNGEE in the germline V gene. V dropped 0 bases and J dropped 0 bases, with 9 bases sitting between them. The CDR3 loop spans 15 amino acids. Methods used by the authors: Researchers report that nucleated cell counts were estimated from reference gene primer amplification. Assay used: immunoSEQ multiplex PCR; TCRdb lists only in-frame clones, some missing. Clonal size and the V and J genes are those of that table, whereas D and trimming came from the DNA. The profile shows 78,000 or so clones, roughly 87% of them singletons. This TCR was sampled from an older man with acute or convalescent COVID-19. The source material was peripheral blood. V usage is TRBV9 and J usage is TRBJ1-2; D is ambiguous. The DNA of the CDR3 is TGTGCCAGCAGCGTAGCTACCGGAGCTAACTATGGCTACACCTTC. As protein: CASSVATGANYGYTF.